The 3 T cell receptor beta chains below were found in one sample sequenced in a study of CD8 T cells in Susac syndrome. After extraction with the RNeasy kit, about 0.45 to 1 ug of the RNA was reverse transcribed using random hexamers. TCRdb redid the calling of the immunoSEQ multiplex PCR reads with MiXCR, one entry per CDR3 protein. The data show 200,000 or so distinct CDR3 sequences, roughly 95% seen once. Sequencing used CD4+ T cells from PBMCs. These receptors came from a human donor with multiple sclerosis.

The chain uses TRBV25-1 and TRBJ2-3; D possibly matches TRBD1 or TRBD2 (5 bases each). The length of the CDR3 is 14 residues. Per the germline V gene, CDR1 is MGHDK and CDR2 is SYGVNS. With 3 bases removed from V and 8 bases from J, the gap between germline ends came to 15 bases. The CDR3, as DNA: TGTGCCAGCAGTGATGTGGGGGACCGGTCTACGCAGTATTTT. This gives the protein CASSDVGDRSTQYF. Filled out from reference TRBV25-1 and TRBJ2-3, the complete variable domain reads EADIYQTPRYLVIGTGKKITLECSQTMGHDKMYWYQQDPGMELHLIHYSYGVNSTEKGDLSSESTVSRIRTEHFPLTLESARPSHTSQYLCASSDVGDRSTQYFGPGTRLTVL.

This chain uses TRBV29-1 with TRBJ2-1; the D is unclear. The CDR3 has 15 residues. Trimming took off 4 bases at V and 0 bases at J, with 13 bases between the two ends. CDR1 and CDR2 from the germline V gene are SQVTM and ANQGSEA. CDR3 sequence: CSVAPRMSSYNEQFF. CDR3 in DNA: TGCAGCGTTGCCCCAAGGATGAGCTCCTACAATGAGCAGTTCTTC.

The chain is built from TRBV12-3 or TRBV12-4 and TRBJ2-7; the match to TRBD1 covers 9 bases. CDR3 size: 15 residues. V lost 6 bases and J lost 3; bases outside the gene matches: 9. DNA of the CDR3: TGTGCCAGCAGCGACGACCGGGACAGGGTCTACGAGCAGTACTTC. It translates to CASSDDRDRVYEQYF.